The 7 T cell receptor beta chains below come from one sample, sequenced in a study of vaccination and CD4 T cells after COVID-19. The antigens for these receptors are not known. Researchers used the Oncomine TCR Beta short-read assay to sequence DNA from cultured CD4+ T cells. TCRdb redid the calling of the PCR reads with MiXCR, one entry per CDR3 protein. The data show 20,000 to 25,000 distinct CDR3 sequences, roughly 50% seen once. The treatment here: approximately nine-day PBMC culture with coronavirus spike peptide pools or control peptides (ViraFEST assay). The sample was CD4+ T cells from blood, cultured in vitro. These receptors were taken from a human donor who had recovered from COVID-19.

This clonotype was recorded a few times. The chain is built from TRBV10-3 and TRBJ2-7; D gene unclear. Germline lookup yields CDR1 ENHRY and CDR2 SYGVKD. The CDR3 is 14 amino acids. The ends were cut back, 3 bases at V and 2 bases at J, with 11 bases in the middle. The CDR3 sequence is CAISEGMPAYEQYF. CDR3 DNA sequence: TGTGCCATCAGTGAAGGTATGCCCGCCTACGAGCAGTACTTC.

This clonotype was seen once. The J gene is TRBJ1-3, the V gene TRBV7-9; a possible D gene is TRBD1 (6 bases). The V and J ends lost 3 bases and 6 bases respectively, with 9 bases between them. This CDR3 spans 13 amino acids. Germline-derived CDR1 and CDR2 are SEHNR and FQNEAQ (reference sequence). In DNA form, the CDR3 reads TGTGCCAGCAGCTTGGGGGCTTTAAACACCATATATTTT. It translates to CASSLGALNTIYF.

The chain uses TRBV9 and TRBJ2-3; TRBD2 might be the D (5 bases). Germline CDR1 SGDLS, CDR2 YYNGEE. Between the trimmed V and J ends, which lost 0 bases and 2 bases, there was a span of 7 bases. CDR3 length: 14 residues. CDR3 sequence: CASSVDSVTDTQYF. CDR3 in DNA: TGTGCCAGCAGCGTAGATAGCGTCACAGATACGCAGTATTTT. Full variable domain (remainder filled in from reference TRBV9 and TRBJ2-3): DSGVTQTPKHLITATGQRVTLRCSPRSGDLSVYWYQQSLDQGLQFLIQYYNGEERAKGNILERFSAQQFPDLHSELNLSSLELGDSALYFCASSVDSVTDTQYFGPGTRLTVL.

This clonotype was detected a few times. The chain uses TRBV14 and TRBJ2-1, with 8 bases fitting TRBD1. The germline CDR1 and CDR2 sequences are SGHDN and FVKESK. Trimming took 6 bases from V and 4 from J; bases not matched to a gene: 11. The CDR3 length is 16 residues. The CDR3 DNA sequence: TGTGCCAGCAGTCCTAGGACAGGGAGCCAATACAATGAGCAGTTCTTC. It is translated as CASSPRTGSQYNEQFF.

The chain combines TRBV27 with TRBJ1-2; 9 nucleotides agree with TRBD1. With V trimmed by 0 bases and J by 8 bases, 7 bases remained unmatched. The CDR3 totals 15 residues. The V gene's germline CDR1 is MNHEY and CDR2 SMNVEV (reference sequence). Here the CDR3 DNA reads TGTGCCAGCAGTTTATCTTACCGGACAGGGGTCGGCTACACCTTC. Encoded protein: CASSLSYRTGVGYTF.

The chain links TRBV15 to TRBJ1-5, with D tentatively TRBD1 (6 bases). The V gene's germline CDR1 is LNHNV and CDR2 YYDKDF (reference sequence). Trimming pared 3 bases from V and 5 bases from J, leaving 14 bases between. This CDR3 region has 15 residues. CDR3 sequence reads: CATSRDLRGDQPQHF. CDR3 coding DNA: TGTGCCACCAGCAGGGACCTAAGGGGGGATCAGCCCCAGCATTTT.

The chain has TRBV7-6 and TRBJ1-2, with 10 bases lining up with TRBD1. The germline CDR1 and CDR2 sequences are SGHVS and FNYEAQ. V lost 5 bases to trimming and J lost 8 bases; unmatched junction nucleotides: 11. CDR3 length: 15 residues. The CDR3 reads CASSAQGQGLGGYTF. CDR3 DNA: TGTGCCAGCAGCGCACAGGGACAGGGGCTCGGAGGCTACACCTTC.